These T cell receptor beta chains were read from a single sample in a study of T cells in Graves' hyperthyroidism and ophthalmopathy. TCRdb ran MiXCR on the multiplex PCR reads and lists one entry per CDR3 protein. The repertoire holds over 700,000 distinct CDR3 sequences, with around 38% as singletons. Specimen: blood. The receptor set was obtained from a man aged 18-30 years with Graves' hyperthyroidism. Each CDR3 is given with its conserved first and last residue. Each record gives: clone size, J gene, CDR3 length, V gene, D gene, CDR3 DNA, CDR3 protein. D genes are given only for firm matches. Some rows mark clone size as missing; the rest say once, few, many or name a class of expanded clone.

clone_size: many
j_call: TRBJ2-7
cdr3_length: 16
v_call: TRBV15
d_call: -
cdr3_nt: TGTGCCACCAGCGGGGAGCTCAGGGGAATGGGCCCCGAGCAGTACTTC
cdr3_aa: CATSGELRGMGPEQYF

clone_size: few
j_call: TRBJ2-5
cdr3_length: 14
v_call: TRBV19
d_call: TRBD1
cdr3_nt: TGTGCCAGTAGCATGGACAGGGTGGAAGAGACCCAGTACTTC
cdr3_aa: CASSMDRVEETQYF

clone_size: few
j_call: TRBJ2-2
cdr3_length: 15
v_call: TRBV19
d_call: TRBD1
cdr3_nt: TGTGCCAGTAGTATAGAGGGACAGCACACCGGGGAGCTGTTTTTT
cdr3_aa: CASSIEGQHTGELFF

clone_size: few
j_call: TRBJ2-2
cdr3_length: 17
v_call: TRBV29-1
d_call: TRBD2
cdr3_nt: TGCAGCGCTGGGGCGACTAGCGGGAGTGGGGACACCGGGGAGCTGTTTTTT
cdr3_aa: CSAGATSGSGDTGELFF

clone_size: once
j_call: TRBJ1-4
cdr3_length: 13
v_call: TRBV7-8
d_call: -
cdr3_nt: TGTGCCCTTTCCAGGACGTCTAATGAAAAACTGTTTTTT
cdr3_aa: CALSRTSNEKLFF

clone_size: few
j_call: TRBJ1-1
cdr3_length: 17
v_call: TRBV19
d_call: TRBD1
cdr3_nt: TGTGCCAGTAGTATAATCCCCGGACAGGATACGAACACTGAAGCTTTCTTT
cdr3_aa: CASSIIPGQDTNTEAFF

clone_size: few
j_call: TRBJ1-5
cdr3_length: 15
v_call: TRBV20-1
d_call: -
cdr3_nt: TGCAGTGCCCCGGACGGGGGAGTTGGCAATCAGCCCCAGCATTTT
cdr3_aa: CSAPDGGVGNQPQHF

clone_size: many
j_call: TRBJ1-1
cdr3_length: 14
v_call: TRBV7-9
d_call: -
cdr3_nt: TGTGCCAGCAGCTTAGAATTAGGGATAACTGAAGCTTTCTTT
cdr3_aa: CASSLELGITEAFF

clone_size: -
j_call: TRBJ1-1
cdr3_length: 15
v_call: TRBV5-1
d_call: -
cdr3_nt: TGCGCCAGCAGCTTGGCCCGGGGGGCAAGTTCCGAAGCTTTCTTT
cdr3_aa: CASSLARGASSEAFF

clone_size: -
j_call: TRBJ1-2
cdr3_length: 13
v_call: TRBV29-1
d_call: -
cdr3_nt: TGCAGCGGGACGGGAGTTTCATCCTATGGCTACACCTTC
cdr3_aa: CSGTGVSSYGYTF

clone_size: -
j_call: TRBJ2-5
cdr3_length: 13
v_call: TRBV27
d_call: -
cdr3_nt: TGTGCCAGCAGTACCTCACAGGGAGAGACCCAGTACTTC
cdr3_aa: CASSTSQGETQYF

clone_size: -
j_call: TRBJ2-7
cdr3_length: 14
v_call: TRBV20-1
d_call: TRBD2
cdr3_nt: TGCAGTGCTAGAACGGGGGGGGGTGGTAACGAGCAGTACTTC
cdr3_aa: CSARTGGGGNEQYF

clone_size: -
j_call: TRBJ2-7
cdr3_length: 13
v_call: TRBV7-2
d_call: -
cdr3_nt: TGTGCCAGCAGCAGGACACCTCCCTACGAGCAGTACTTC
cdr3_aa: CASSRTPPYEQYF

clone_size: -
j_call: TRBJ1-1
cdr3_length: 15
v_call: TRBV5-1
d_call: -
cdr3_nt: TGCGCCAGCAGACCAGTCCGAGTCCGGGCCACTGAAGCTTTCTTT
cdr3_aa: CASRPVRVRATEAFF

clone_size: few
j_call: TRBJ2-6
cdr3_length: 15
v_call: TRBV14
d_call: -
cdr3_nt: TGTGCCAGCAGCCGACTAGTGTCCGGGGCCAACGTCCTGACTTTC
cdr3_aa: CASSRLVSGANVLTF

clone_size: -
j_call: TRBJ1-5
cdr3_length: 14
v_call: TRBV20-1
d_call: -
cdr3_nt: TGCAGTGCTAGAGCAACGGGGAGCAATCAGCCCCAGCATTTT
cdr3_aa: CSARATGSNQPQHF

clone_size: many
j_call: TRBJ1-2
cdr3_length: 12
v_call: TRBV20-1
d_call: -
cdr3_nt: TGCAGTGTTTACAGCGACTACTATGGCTACACCTTC
cdr3_aa: CSVYSDYYGYTF

clone_size: few
j_call: TRBJ1-5
cdr3_length: 17
v_call: TRBV19
d_call: TRBD1
cdr3_nt: TGTGCCAGTAGTCCGGGACAGGGGATGAGTAGCAATCAGCCCCAGCATTTT
cdr3_aa: CASSPGQGMSSNQPQHF

clone_size: few
j_call: TRBJ1-6
cdr3_length: 14
v_call: TRBV4-1
d_call: -
cdr3_nt: TGCGCCAGCAGCCAAGTCTTGGGGAATTCACCCCTCCACTTT
cdr3_aa: CASSQVLGNSPLHF

clone_size: -
j_call: TRBJ2-2
cdr3_length: 17
v_call: TRBV24-1
d_call: TRBD1
cdr3_nt: TGTGCCACCAGTGATCCCCGGGACAGGGCGAACACCGGGGAGCTGTTTTTT
cdr3_aa: CATSDPRDRANTGELFF

clone_size: -
j_call: TRBJ1-5
cdr3_length: 15
v_call: TRBV5-4
d_call: -
cdr3_nt: TGTGCCAGCACCCGACACGGGGGGGGTCGGCAGCCCCAGCATTTT
cdr3_aa: CASTRHGGGRQPQHF

clone_size: -
j_call: TRBJ1-2
cdr3_length: 11
v_call: TRBV29-1
d_call: -
cdr3_nt: TGCAGCGGGGGGGAGTCTGAAGGCTACACCTTC
cdr3_aa: CSGGESEGYTF

clone_size: -
j_call: TRBJ1-4
cdr3_length: 16
v_call: TRBV25-1
d_call: TRBD1
cdr3_nt: TGTGCCAGCAGCTCTTTTCCGGGACAGGATAATGAAAAACTGTTTTTT
cdr3_aa: CASSSFPGQDNEKLFF

clone_size: many
j_call: TRBJ1-1
cdr3_length: 12
v_call: TRBV29-1
d_call: -
cdr3_nt: TGCAGCTATGCCCGAGGAGGGGCTGAAGCTTTCTTT
cdr3_aa: CSYARGGAEAFF